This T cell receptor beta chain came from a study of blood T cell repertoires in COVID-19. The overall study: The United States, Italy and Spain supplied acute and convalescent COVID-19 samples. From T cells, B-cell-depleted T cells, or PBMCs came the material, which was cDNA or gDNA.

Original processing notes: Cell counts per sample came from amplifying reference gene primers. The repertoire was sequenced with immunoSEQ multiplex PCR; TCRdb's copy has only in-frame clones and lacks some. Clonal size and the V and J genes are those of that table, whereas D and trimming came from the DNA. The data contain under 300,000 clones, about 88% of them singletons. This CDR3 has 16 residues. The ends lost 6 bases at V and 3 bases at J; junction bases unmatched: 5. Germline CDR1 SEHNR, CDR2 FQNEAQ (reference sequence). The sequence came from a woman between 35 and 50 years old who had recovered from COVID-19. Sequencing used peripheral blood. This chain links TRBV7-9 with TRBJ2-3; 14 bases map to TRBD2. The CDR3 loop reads CASSPGTSGRTDTQYF. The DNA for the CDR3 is TGTGCCAGCAGTCCCGGGACTAGCGGGAGAACAGATACGCAGTATTTT.